This T cell receptor (beta chain) stems from a study of shared clonotypes between healthy human individuals. As for the study in general: The study drew on a couple of women and three men aged 18 to 49 as donors. Study results and limitations: Rarefaction revealed incomplete sorted-subset sequencing despite large depth.

With respect to this clone: Its matching antigen is unknown.

The method was immunoSEQ multiplex PCR; TCRdb's version includes in-frame clones alone and lacks a portion of them. The data show hundreds of thousands of clones, approximately 97% seen once. Germline lookup yields CDR1 MDHEN and CDR2 SYDVKM. Trimming removed 6 bases at V and 2 bases at J, with 14 bases between. This CDR3 is built from 14 residues. Donors included only healthy HIV-negative adults lacking recent acute infections or vaccinations. It was into CD45RA+ naive and CD45RA-negative memory subsets that the CD4+ cells were split. The rearrangement uses TRBV28 and TRBJ2-7; no clear D. The sequencing input was naive CD4+ T cells sorted from blood. Subset indicated: CD45RA+ positively selected. The receptor was derived from a woman in her thirties in good health. Written as DNA, the CDR3 is TGTGCCAGCAGATCCCAAAGCAGACCCTACGAGCAGTACTTC. Amino acids: CASRSQSRPYEQYF.